A selection of T cell receptor beta chains follows, all from one sample in a study of shared clonotypes between healthy human individuals. Sequencing was performed with immunoSEQ multiplex PCR; in TCRdb, only in-frame clones are kept and a portion is missing. The sample shows millions of clones, 85% to 95% of them seen only once. Sequenced: naive CD8+ T cells from PBMCs. The receptor source for this set is a man between 18 and 29 years old in good health. Some clones in this sample may be carry-over from other donors' samples. Both conserved end residues are part of each CDR3. The D gene is left open where the match is weak. The size field is filled for only some rows; it gives once, few, many or a size class.

j_call cdr3_length v_call d_call clone_size cdr3_aa cdr3_nt
TRBJ2-1 17 TRBV28 TRBD2 - CASSLIVAGGRGNEQFF TGTGCCAGCAGTTTAATAGTTGCGGGAGGCCGGGGAAATGAGCAGTTCTTC
TRBJ2-1 15 TRBV2 TRBD2 - CASSVWGRAGNEQFF TGTGCCAGCAGTGTATGGGGGAGGGCCGGGAATGAGCAGTTCTTC
TRBJ2-7 15 TRBV27 TRBD2 - CASRGGRETRYEQYF TGTGCCAGCAGAGGTGGGCGGGAGACTAGGTACGAGCAGTACTTC
TRBJ2-3 13 TRBV2 - - CASSGQSTDTQYF TGTGCCAGCAGTGGGCAGAGCACAGATACGCAGTATTTT
TRBJ2-2 16 TRBV18 TRBD2 - CASSPPGLAGSGELFF TGTGCCAGCTCACCACCGGGACTAGCGGGTTCCGGGGAGCTGTTTTTT
TRBJ2-7 14 TRBV28 TRBD1 - CASSWAGGAYEQYF TGTGCCAGCAGTTGGGCAGGGGGCGCCTACGAGCAGTACTTC
TRBJ2-3 16 TRBV19 TRBD2 once CASSIVGEGRADTQYF TGTGCCAGTAGTATAGTGGGGGAGGGCCGGGCAGATACGCAGTATTTT
TRBJ2-7 14 TRBV7-2 - - CASSPVGPSYEQYF TGTGCCAGCAGCCCGGTAGGGCCCTCCTACGAGCAGTACTTC
TRBJ2-3 13 TRBV15 - - CATQQGETDTQYF TGTGCTACTCAGCAGGGCGAAACAGATACGCAGTATTTT
TRBJ2-7 11 TRBV11-2 - - CASKISYEQYF TGTGCCAGCAAAATAAGCTACGAGCAGTACTTC
TRBJ2-7 12 TRBV29-1 - - CSVGPRGYEQYF TGCAGCGTTGGACCCAGGGGCTACGAGCAGTACTTC
TRBJ2-7 13 TRBV19 - - CASSISQGYEQYF TGTGCCAGTAGTATATCACAGGGCTACGAGCAGTACTTC
TRBJ1-3 18 TRBV4-2 - - CASSQDGGVSQSGNTIYF TGTGCCAGCAGCCAAGATGGTGGGGTCTCACAAAGCGGAAACACCATATATTTT
TRBJ1-2 14 TRBV29-1 - - CSVDRGEGNYGYTF TGCAGCGTTGACCGTGGAGAGGGGAACTATGGCTACACCTTC
TRBJ2-7 13 TRBV11-1 - - CASSFRQSYEQYF TGTGCCAGCAGCTTCCGGCAGTCCTACGAGCAGTACTTC
TRBJ2-1 14 TRBV29-1 - - CSVVERDNYNEQFF TGCAGCGTTGTCGAAAGGGACAACTACAATGAGCAGTTCTTC
TRBJ2-7 14 TRBV28 - - CASRPLGRCYEQYF TGTGCCAGCAGGCCTTTGGGTAGGTGCTACGAGCAGTACTTC
TRBJ2-1 15 TRBV4-1 - - CASSQDPADYNEQFF TGCGCCAGCAGCCAAGATCCCGCGGACTACAATGAGCAGTTCTTC
TRBJ2-7 17 TRBV27 TRBD1 - CASSLQRTGGSSYEQYF TGTGCCAGCAGTCTCCAACGGACAGGGGGCAGCTCCTACGAGCAGTACTTC
TRBJ1-1 15 TRBV19 - - CASRGSEFMNTEAFF TGTGCCAGTAGGGGGTCAGAATTTATGAACACTGAAGCTTTCTTT
TRBJ1-2 13 TRBV13 - - CASSSGETLGYTF TGTGCCAGCAGCTCCGGTGAGACCCTAGGCTACACCTTC
TRBJ2-7 16 TRBV11-2 TRBD2 - CASSLTTSGRGYEQYF TGTGCCAGCAGCTTGACCACTAGCGGGAGGGGCTACGAGCAGTACTTC
TRBJ2-7 13 TRBV2 - - CALYATSSYEQYF TGTGCCCTCTACGCCACTAGCTCCTACGAGCAGTACTTC
TRBJ2-3 14 TRBV28 - - CASSPRESTDTQYF TGTGCCAGCAGTCCCAGGGAAAGCACAGATACGCAGTATTTT
TRBJ2-2 17 TRBV30 - - CAWSVWAGQADTGELFF TGTGCCTGGAGTGTATGGGCAGGACAAGCGGACACCGGGGAGCTGTTTTTT
TRBJ2-7 12 TRBV27 - few CASSMGPYEQYF TGTGCCAGCAGTATGGGGCCCTACGAGCAGTACTTC
TRBJ1-1 16 TRBV9 - - CASSGSGRVWGTEAFF TGTGCCAGCAGCGGCAGTGGTAGGGTCTGGGGAACTGAAGCTTTCTTT
TRBJ2-1 13 TRBV5-6 - - CASSLGQMNEQFF TGTGCCAGCAGCTTGGGGCAGATGAATGAGCAGTTCTTC
TRBJ2-7 13 TRBV7-3 - - CASSTSGGYEQYF TGTGCCAGCAGCACGTCCGGAGGCTACGAGCAGTACTTC
TRBJ1-5 19 TRBV7-2 TRBD1 - CASSLGGPPGQGFNQPQHF TGTGCCAGCAGCTTAGGGGGACCTCCGGGACAGGGTTTCAATCAGCCCCAGCATTTT
TRBJ1-2 16 TRBV18 - - CASSPNRGGVLDGYTF TGTGCCAGCTCACCAAACCGAGGAGGGGTACTCGATGGCTACACCTTC
TRBJ1-1 12 TRBV6-1 - - CASRGMNTEAFF TGTGCCAGCAGGGGTATGAACACTGAAGCTTTCTTT
TRBJ2-1 16 TRBV4-1 - - CASSQGWVGSYNEQFF TGCGCCAGCAGCCAAGGCTGGGTAGGGTCCTACAATGAGCAGTTCTTC
TRBJ2-7 16 TRBV4-3 TRBD2 - CASSQELAGVYYEQYF TGCGCCAGCAGCCAAGAACTAGCGGGAGTTTATTACGAGCAGTACTTC
TRBJ1-1 16 TRBV9 - - CASSPLRGGLGAEAFF TGTGCCAGCAGCCCCCTCCGGGGGGGGCTCGGCGCTGAAGCTTTCTTT
TRBJ1-1 16 TRBV27 TRBD1 - CASSLRGNRGATEAFF TGTGCCAGCAGTTTAAGGGGAAACAGGGGAGCCACTGAAGCTTTCTTT
TRBJ2-7 16 TRBV27 TRBD1 once CASSFVGTGHNYEQYF TGTGCCAGCAGTTTTGTAGGGACAGGGCATAACTACGAGCAGTACTTC
TRBJ1-2 14 TRBV7-9 - - CASSSPDSYYGYTF TGTGCCAGCAGCTCCCCCGACAGTTACTATGGCTACACCTTC
TRBJ2-3 15 TRBV7-6 TRBD1 - CASSFRDRDTDTQYF TGTGCCAGCAGCTTCCGGGACAGAGACACAGATACGCAGTATTTT
TRBJ1-1 13 TRBV6-6 - - CAVMDSPTGEAFF TGTGCCGTCATGGACAGTCCAACGGGGGAAGCTTTCTTT
TRBJ2-3 17 TRBV4-3 - - CASSQAYIREWTDTQYF TGCGCCAGCAGCCAAGCTTATATCCGGGAGTGGACAGATACGCAGTATTTT
TRBJ1-2 17 TRBV2 - once CASSEWFKPAAGYGYTF TGTGCCAGCAGTGAATGGTTTAAGCCCGCCGCTGGCTATGGCTACACCTTC
TRBJ2-2 16 TRBV28 TRBD2 - CASSLTGLLAAGELFF TGTGCCAGCAGTTTAACGGGACTACTTGCCGCCGGGGAGCTGTTTTTT
TRBJ2-1 12 TRBV7-9 - - CASSLGRNEQFF TGTGCCAGCAGCCTAGGACGGAATGAGCAGTTCTTC
TRBJ1-2 16 TRBV10-3 - - CAISAEPATPNYGYTF TGTGCCATCAGCGCCGAACCAGCTACCCCTAACTATGGCTACACCTTC
TRBJ2-5 18 TRBV11-3 TRBD2 - CASSLGCGRALKRETQYF TGTGCCAGCAGCTTAGGTTGCGGGAGGGCCCTTAAGCGAGAGACCCAGTACTTC
TRBJ2-1 16 TRBV9 TRBD2 - CASSVIGRGSYNEQFF TGTGCCAGCAGCGTAATCGGGAGGGGCTCCTACAATGAGCAGTTCTTC
TRBJ1-1 10 TRBV19 TRBD1 - CASRADRAFF TGTGCCAGTAGGGCGGACAGGGCTTTCTTT
TRBJ1-1 12 TRBV19 - - CASSLGLQGAFF TGTGCCAGTAGTTTGGGACTTCAGGGGGCTTTCTTT
TRBJ1-1 15 TRBV7-9 - - CASSLASGADTEAFF TGTGCCAGCAGCTTAGCGTCAGGGGCGGACACTGAAGCTTTCTTT
TRBJ2-6 13 TRBV7-9 - - CASSRAGANVLTF TGTGCCAGCAGCAGGGCCGGGGCCAACGTCCTGACTTTC
TRBJ2-7 19 TRBV28 TRBD2 - CASSLWGRGRLAGGFEQYF TGTGCCAGCAGCTTATGGGGCAGGGGACGACTAGCGGGAGGGTTCGAGCAGTACTTC
TRBJ2-1 15 TRBV9 TRBD2 few CASSVGLAEYNEQFF TGTGCCAGCAGCGTGGGACTAGCGGAGTACAATGAGCAGTTCTTC
TRBJ1-4 15 TRBV7-9 TRBD1 - CASSSQGQTNEKLFF TGTGCCAGCAGCTCACAGGGGCAGACTAATGAAAAACTGTTTTTT
TRBJ1-1 16 TRBV19 - - CASSTKNTGQNTEAFF TGTGCCAGTAGTACAAAAAATACAGGGCAGAACACTGAAGCTTTCTTT
TRBJ1-1 15 TRBV7-8 - - CASSLTDSAYTEAFF TGTGCCAGCAGCTTAACGGACAGCGCCTACACTGAAGCTTTCTTT
TRBJ2-7 13 TRBV4-3 - - CASSQEGDYEQYF TGCGCCAGCAGCCAAGAGGGGGACTACGAGCAGTACTTC
TRBJ2-7 12 TRBV5-6 - once CASSFSSHEQYF TGTGCCAGCAGCTTCTCCTCCCACGAGCAGTACTTC
TRBJ2-1 17 TRBV5-1 TRBD2 - CASSLDLTSGNNNEQFF TGCGCCAGCAGCTTGGATCTAACTAGCGGGAATAACAATGAGCAGTTCTTC
TRBJ2-1 15 TRBV5-1 TRBD1 - CASRPTGGDYNEQFF TGCGCCAGCAGACCGACAGGGGGAGACTACAATGAGCAGTTCTTC